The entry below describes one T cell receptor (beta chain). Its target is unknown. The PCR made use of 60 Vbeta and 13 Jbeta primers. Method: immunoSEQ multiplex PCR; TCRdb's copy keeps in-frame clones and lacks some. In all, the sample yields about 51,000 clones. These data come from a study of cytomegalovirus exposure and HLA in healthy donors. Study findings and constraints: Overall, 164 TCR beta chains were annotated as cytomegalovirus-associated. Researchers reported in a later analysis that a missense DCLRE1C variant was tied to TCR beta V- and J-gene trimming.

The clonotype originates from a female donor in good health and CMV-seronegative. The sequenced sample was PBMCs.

The CDR3 reads CASSLAAGNEKLFF. The CDR3 region has the DNA TGTGCCAGCAGCTTGGCGGCAGGGAATGAAAAACTGTTTTTT. The rearrangement uses TRBV5-4 and TRBJ1-4; D is perhaps TRBD1 (5 bases). Germline V gene data show CDR1 as SGHNT and CDR2 as YYREEE (reference sequence). CDR3 size: 14 residues. V was cut by 0 bases and J by 5 bases, with 8 bases left in between.